A single sample gave rise to the 15 T cell receptor beta chains below, sequenced in a study of vaccination effects on CD4 cells after COVID-19. The assay was immunoSEQ multiplex PCR, and TCRdb's table has in-frame clones only and misses some. The sample shows approximately 50,000 clones, 60% to 85% of them seen only once. These receptors have no identified antigens. The culture ran for around nine days before CD4+ T cells were isolated. Sequenced here: CD4+ T cells from PBMCs cultured without peptide, sampled before COVID-19 vaccination. These receptors originate from a human donor who had a prior SARS-CoV-2 infection.

This chain links TRBV28 with TRBJ2-5; D uncertain. This CDR3 has 11 amino acids. Trimming removed 3 bases from V and 2 bases from J, with 1 base in between. Germline CDR1 reads MDHEN; CDR2 reads SYDVKM. The CDR3 protein is CASSFQETQYF. The DNA for the CDR3 is TGTGCCAGCAGTTTTCAAGAGACCCAGTACTTC.

The chain combines TRBV27 with TRBJ2-7, with 7 bases identical to TRBD1. The CDR3 spans 14 residues. The V gene's germline CDR1 is MNHEY and CDR2 SMNVEV (reference sequence). V was pared by 8 bases and J by 6 bases, with 13 bases of the junction left unmatched. CDR3 in amino acids: CASGKDTGVGEQYF. In DNA form, the CDR3 reads TGTGCCAGCGGGAAAGATACAGGGGTGGGCGAGCAGTACTTC.

V usage is TRBV7-9 and J usage is TRBJ1-1; D call uncertain. The CDR3 extends over 15 amino acids. The ends were cut back, 0 bases at V and 1 base at J, with 9 bases in the middle. In germline, CDR1 is SEHNR, CDR2 FQNEAQ (reference sequence). CDR3 nucleotides: TGTGCCAGCAGCTTAGCGACCCTCAGGAACACTGAAGCTTTCTTT. The encoded protein is CASSLATLRNTEAFF.

CDR3: CAIRRTSGNNEQFF. As DNA, the CDR3 is TGTGCCATCAGGCGGACTAGCGGCAACAATGAGCAGTTCTTC. The V and J genes are TRBV10-3 and TRBJ2-1; 10 nucleotides align to TRBD2. The V gene end was trimmed by 6 bases and the J gene end by 5 bases; junction bases not matched to a gene: 4. The CDR3 covers 14 residues. Per germline, CDR1 ENHRY and CDR2 SYGVKD.

The rearrangement uses TRBV3-1 (or the pseudogene TRBV3-2) and TRBJ1-3; D gene unclear. The CDR3 extends over 14 amino acids. Germline V CDR1 and CDR2: LGHDT, YNNKEL (reference sequence). Trimming pared 4 bases from V and 3 bases from J, leaving 10 bases between. In DNA, the CDR3 is TGTGCCAGCAGCCCCGCGGCCCGTGGAAACACCATATATTTT. Protein product: CASSPAARGNTIYF.

The rearrangement uses TRBV2 and TRBJ2-7, with 8 bases that match TRBD1. J was trimmed by 1 base and V by 6 bases; bases with no gene match: 8. The CDR3 spans 15 residues. CDR1 and CDR2 (germline): SNHLY, FYNNEI. For the CDR3, the DNA is TGTGCCAGCAGACGGGACAGGCAGGGATCCTACGAGCAGTACTTC. Translated, it gives CASRRDRQGSYEQYF.

V is TRBV7-6 and J is TRBJ2-7, with D maybe TRBD1 (8 bases). This CDR3 region has 15 residues. V lost 3 bases and J lost 3, with 15 bases in between. CDR1 is SGHVS and CDR2 is FNYEAQ in the germline V gene. CDR3 amino acids: CASSLTGEGGYEQYF. The CDR3 DNA follows: TGTGCCAGCAGCTTGACAGGGGAGGGAGGCTACGAGCAGTACTTC.

The J gene is TRBJ2-5, the V gene TRBV5-1; unclear D gene. The V end lost 5 bases, the J end lost 7 bases, and 18 bases lay between the germline ends. This CDR3 is 14 amino acids long. Germline V gives CDR1 SGHRS, CDR2 YFSETQ. CDR3 sequence (DNA): TGCGCCAGCAGTATGGGCGGAGATTATCGGACCCAGTACTTC. As protein: CASSMGGDYRTQYF.

V and J are TRBV18 and TRBJ2-3, with 7 bases identical to TRBD1. This CDR3 has 14 amino acids. After removal of 6 bases from V and 4 bases from J, the junction contained 7 bases not matched to a gene. CDR1 and CDR2 from the germline V gene are KGHSH and LQKENI. CDR3 coding DNA: TGTGCCAGCTCGCGCACAGGGGCCTCAGATACGCAGTATTTT. Amino acids: CASSRTGASDTQYF. Supplemented by reference TRBV18 and TRBJ2-3, the full variable domain reads NAGVMQNPRHLVRRRGQEARLRCSPMKGHSHVYWYRQLPEEGLKFMVYLQKENIIDESGMPKERFSAEFPKEGPSILRIQQVVRGDSAAYFCASSRTGASDTQYFGPGTRLTVL.

The rearrangement uses TRBV12-5 and TRBJ1-2; D is unclear. Trimming cost V 2 bases and J 1 base, with 8 bases left between them. Germline-derived CDR1 and CDR2 are LGHNT and FRNRAP. The CDR3 has 14 residues. The chain's CDR3 is CASGLRRSNYGYTF. The CDR3 bases are TGTGCTAGTGGTTTGCGGAGGAGTAACTATGGCTACACCTTC.

V is TRBV27 and J is TRBJ2-2; TRBD2 matches 9 bases. Germline CDR1 reads MNHEY; CDR2 reads SMNVEV (reference sequence). V lost 3 bases to trimming and J lost 6 bases; unmatched junction nucleotides: 11. The CDR3 is made up of 17 amino acids. In DNA, the CDR3 is TGTGCCAGCAGTTTCAGACAGCGGGAGGATGAGTCCGGGGAGCTGTTTTTT. This gives the protein CASSFRQREDESGELFF.

The V call is TRBV30, the J call TRBJ2-3, with 9 bases fitting TRBD1. The germline CDR1 and CDR2 sequences are GTSNPN and SVGIG (reference sequence). V lost 1 base and J lost 6; bases outside the gene matches: 11. CDR3 length: 16 residues. The CDR3 DNA follows: TGTGCCTGGAGTGGAGGACAGGGGCGCGTAGCGGATACGCAGTATTTT. It specifies CAWSGGQGRVADTQYF.

A word on this clone: The same CDR3 also results from other DNA sequences found in this sample. The chain links TRBV9 to TRBJ1-5; D uncertain. Trimming left V 0 bases short and J 4 bases short, with 2 bases between. The CDR3 extends over 12 amino acids. Germline CDR1 reads SGDLS; CDR2 reads YYNGEE. The CDR3 nucleotides read TGTGCCAGCAGCGTAGGAAATCAGCCCCAGCATTTT. It translates to CASSVGNQPQHF.

This clone was seen only a few times. This rearrangement joins TRBV28 to TRBJ1-2, with TRBD1 as a possible D gene (5 bases). Trimming left V 3 bases short and J 6 bases short, with 17 bases between. This CDR3 has 15 residues. Germline CDR1 and CDR2: MDHEN and SYDVKM. The CDR3 is CASSLGVGAINGYTF. The CDR3 coding sequence is TGTGCCAGCAGTTTGGGGGTGGGTGCGATTAATGGCTACACCTTC.

The chain employs TRBV10-2 and TRBJ2-7; no reliable D call. The CDR3 covers 16 residues. The germline CDR1 and CDR2 sequences are WSHSY and SAAADI. The V and J ends lost 3 bases and 3 bases respectively, with 18 bases between them. The CDR3 protein is CASSDRPLGHGYEQYF. The CDR3, as DNA: TGCGCCAGCAGTGATCGGCCGTTAGGCCACGGCTACGAGCAGTACTTC.